The table lists the clone carrying this TCR beta chain with a few counts. The antigen remains undetermined. The entry originates in a study of blood T cells in healthy people across ages. Across the whole study: About one barcoded beta molecule per two T cells was captured by template switching. Study-level results: Compared with aged donors, long-lived donors showed fewer expanded clones, suggesting selection. Age advanced and TCR beta diversity per million T cells fell, roughly linearly.

PCR was performed a second time for roughly 7 to 11 cycles using a sample-barcoded 5' primer and a J-beta primer mix. TCRdb redid the calling of the 5' RACE reads with MiXCR, one entry per CDR3 protein. In the table there are about 1.4 million distinct CDR3 sequences, approximately 59% of which are singletons. The CDR3 contains 15 residues. The V segment lost 4 bases and the J segment 5 bases; nucleotides outside the gene matches: 10. The germline CDR1 and CDR2 sequences are SGHAT and FQNNGV. This TCR was sampled from a man between 18 and 35 years old in good health. The chain carries TRBV11-2 and TRBJ1-2; 7 bases align to TRBD1. The source material was blood. Here the CDR3 reads CASSSPRRDSYGYTF. Here the CDR3 DNA reads TGTGCCAGCAGCTCCCCCCGCCGGGACAGTTATGGCTACACCTTC.